Listed below are T cell receptor beta chains from one sample, sequenced in a study of T cells in localized non-small cell lung cancer. The assay was immunoSEQ multiplex PCR, and TCRdb's table has in-frame clones only and misses some. The sample lists 60,000 to 75,000 clones; 84% were seen once. The material sequenced was peripheral blood, taken before any cancer treatment. The origin of the receptors is a female donor older than 55 with stage I lung adenocarcinoma. Each CDR3 is given with its conserved first and last residue. D genes are given only for firm matches. Clone size, where shown, is once, few, many, or a class for clones that have expanded.

cdr3_nt	cdr3_aa	d_call	clone_size	v_call	j_call
TGTGCCAGCAGCCATGGCTCTCTGGACTCTGGAAACACCATATATTTT	CASSHGSLDSGNTIYF	.	.	TRBV14	TRBJ1-3
TGTGCCAGCAGTCTACAGGGGGACAGGGCACACGAGCAGTACTTC	CASSLQGDRAHEQYF	TRBD1	.	TRBV27	TRBJ2-7
TGTGCCAGTAGGGGGCCTGGGGCCAACGTCCTGACTTTC	CASRGPGANVLTF	.	.	TRBV19	TRBJ2-6
TGCAGCGTTGAAGATTGGCTAGCGGATGAGCAGTTCTTC	CSVEDWLADEQFF	TRBD2	.	TRBV29-1	TRBJ2-1
TGTGCCAGCAGCCGTGGTGGGCCGAATGCGCAGTTCTTC	CASSRGGPNAQFF	.	once	TRBV5-4	TRBJ2-1
TGTGCCAGCAGCTTATTAGGGGACACTGAAGCTTTCTTT	CASSLLGDTEAFF	.	.	TRBV7-9	TRBJ1-1
TGTGCCAGCTCACCGACAGGGATGCGCAATCAGCCCCAGCATTTT	CASSPTGMRNQPQHF	TRBD1	.	TRBV18	TRBJ1-5
TGTGCCAGCAGTGATCTGGCGGGAGGACTCAAGCAGTACTTC	CASSDLAGGLKQYF	TRBD2	few	TRBV25-1	TRBJ2-7
TGTGCCATCAGTGACAGGGTTGGCGGCTACACCTTC	CAISDRVGGYTF	.	.	TRBV10-3	TRBJ1-2
TGTGCCAGCACTATCCTTGGACCGGCCTACGAGCAGTACTTC	CASTILGPAYEQYF	.	.	TRBV2	TRBJ2-7
TGTGCCAGCAGCGCAATGGCCGCGAACACCGGGGAGCTGTTTTTT	CASSAMAANTGELFF	.	.	TRBV9	TRBJ2-2
TGTGCCTGGAAGGGAACAGGCCCCTACGAGCAGTACTTC	CAWKGTGPYEQYF	.	.	TRBV30	TRBJ2-7
TGTGCCACCGCGGGGGCGGACTCCTACGAGCAGTACTTC	CATAGADSYEQYF	.	.	TRBV28	TRBJ2-7
TGTGCCAGCAGTGAAGGGACAGGGAGGGGGTTCTATGGCTACACCTTC	CASSEGTGRGFYGYTF	TRBD1	.	TRBV25-1	TRBJ1-2
TGCGCCAGCAGCTTACTCCCGGGACAGGGGACCTACGAGCAGTACTTC	CASSLLPGQGTYEQYF	TRBD1	.	TRBV5-1	TRBJ2-7
TGTGCCAGCAGAAAGACTAGCGGGGTGTACGAGCAGTACTTC	CASRKTSGVYEQYF	TRBD2	once	TRBV7-8	TRBJ2-7
TGTGCCAGCAGCTACGCAGGGGAATCACCCCTCCACTTT	CASSYAGESPLHF	.	.	TRBV7-3	TRBJ1-6
TGTGCCAGCAGGCTGGAGAACACTGAAGCTTTCTTT	CASRLENTEAFF	.	.	TRBV2	TRBJ1-1
TGCGCCAGCAGCCAGGCCCTCTTCGGGGAGCAGTACTTC	CASSQALFGEQYF	.	few	TRBV4-1	TRBJ2-7
TGTGCCAGCAGCCAAGAGGGCGGGACAGGCTGGATTACTGAAGCTTTCTTT	CASSQEGGTGWITEAFF	TRBD1	few	TRBV4-2	TRBJ1-1
TGTGCCAGCAGCGTAGTAGCGGGAGGGAACAATGAGCAGTTCTTC	CASSVVAGGNNEQFF	TRBD2	.	TRBV9	TRBJ2-1
TGCGCCAGCAGCCAAGGAAGGGGCAGGGGCGTAGGCGAGCAGTACTTC	CASSQGRGRGVGEQYF	.	.	TRBV4-1	TRBJ2-7
TGTGCCAGCAGCCGCGTCGGACAGAGCAATCAGCCCCAGCATTTT	CASSRVGQSNQPQHF	.	.	TRBV5-6	TRBJ1-5
TGCGCCAGCAGCCTGGGACTAGCGGGAGGCTACGTGGAGCAGTTCTTC	CASSLGLAGGYVEQFF	TRBD2	.	TRBV5-1	TRBJ2-1
TGTGCCAGCAGTGACTCCACAATACGCAATCAGCCCCAGCATTTT	CASSDSTIRNQPQHF	.	.	TRBV6-1	TRBJ1-5
TGTGCCGTGACAGGGCCTACCTACGAGCAGTACTTC	CAVTGPTYEQYF	TRBD1	.	TRBV5-4	TRBJ2-7
TGTGCCAGCAGTTCTGGGACGTCTAATGAAAAACTGTTTTTT	CASSSGTSNEKLFF	.	.	TRBV2	TRBJ1-4
TGCGCCAGCAGCCCCAGGACTAGCGGGGGGAATGAGCAGTTCTTC	CASSPRTSGGNEQFF	TRBD2	.	TRBV5-1	TRBJ2-1
TGTGCCAGCAGCCAGAACCAAGAGACCCAGTACTTC	CASSQNQETQYF	.	once	TRBV14	TRBJ2-5
TGTGCCAGCAGCGTAGCGAGCAGCACAGATACGCAGTATTTT	CASSVASSTDTQYF	.	.	TRBV9	TRBJ2-3
TGTGCCAGCAGTGCGAGAGGGACTAGCGGGGGGGCCAGCTCCTACAATGAGCAGTTCTTC	CASSARGTSGGASSYNEQFF	TRBD2	.	TRBV6-1	TRBJ2-1
TGTGCCGGGGGGGACCCAACACCGGTCCAGCCCCAGCATTTT	CAGGDPTPVQPQHF	.	.	TRBV6-1	TRBJ1-5
TGCGCCAGCAGCTCCTACGGGGCGATGAACACTGAAGCTTTCTTT	CASSSYGAMNTEAFF	.	.	TRBV5-1	TRBJ1-1
TGTGCCAGCTCGCAGGGGACACCTGAAGCTTTCTTT	CASSQGTPEAFF	.	.	TRBV18	TRBJ1-1
TGTGCCAGCAGCGCGGGGCGACACTTAACCCCGTACGGCTACACCTTC	CASSAGRHLTPYGYTF	.	.	TRBV5-5	TRBJ1-2